This T cell receptor beta chain appears in the sequencing data of a study of T cell repertoires in cytomegalovirus infection. Study information: It can be stated that public TCR beta signatures indicated CMV infection as well as a matching HLA type. General study points: In two of eight donors, the top clonotype was HLA-C-restricted CMV-specific. Identification of carriers of CMV plus the relevant HLA was achieved through cumulative public TCR beta family frequency.

This clonotype appeared a single time. Its antigen is still unknown. V lost 0 bases and J lost 0, with 11 bases in between. Germline V CDR1 and CDR2: DFQATT, SNEGSKA (reference sequence). The CDR3 length is 15 residues. One entry per CDR3 protein results from TCRdb running MiXCR on the reads. The sample records roughly 640,000 distinct CDR3 sequences, 20% to 25% being singletons. The V gene is TRBV20-1, the J gene TRBJ2-5; D may be TRBD1 or TRBD2 (5 bases each). Sequenced input: CD8+ T cells from PBMCs. This clonotype was obtained from a human donor in good health (CMV status not recorded). Some clones in this sample may be carry-over from other donors' samples. The CDR3 protein is CSARDGEGHQETQYF. In nucleotides, the CDR3 is TGCAGTGCTAGAGATGGCGAGGGGCACCAAGAGACCCAGTACTTC.